Following are 5 T cell receptor beta chains from one sample sequenced in a study of read filtering for tumor transcriptome and immune sequencing. This library used about 360 ng RNA and molecular barcoded adaptors spanning alpha/delta and beta/gamma chains. Using its own MiXCR run on the reads, TCRdb lists one record per CDR3 protein. The sample holds around 40,000 distinct CDR3 sequences, around 11% seen once. Source material: a population of CD138-negative cells sorted from bone marrow. The receptors were gathered from a donor at least 40 years old with multiple myeloma.

Many counts were recorded for this clonotype. V usage is TRBV23-1 and J usage is TRBJ2-1; D unclear. TRBV23-1 is recorded as an ORF, its role being uncertain. Deletions cut 5 bases from V and 12 bases from J, with 14 bases between. This CDR3 comprises 12 residues. The CDR3 protein is CASSWYRPGQFF. The CDR3, as DNA: TGCGCCAGCAGTTGGTACAGACCGGGGCAGTTCTTC.

This clonotype came up many times. V gene TRBV29-1 combines with J gene TRBJ2-7; D possibly corresponds to TRBD2 (6 bases). The ends were cut back, 6 bases at V and 6 bases at J, with 15 bases in the middle. Germline-derived CDR1 and CDR2 are SQVTM and ANQGSEA. CDR3 length: 12 amino acids. The CDR3 loop reads CSVPQGGSEQYF. The CDR3 coding sequence is TGCAGCGTCCCCCAGGGAGGCAGCGAGCAGTACTTC.

Ten or more counts support this clonotype. The V and J genes are TRBV14 and TRBJ1-1; the D gene is possibly TRBD1 (6 bases). The CDR3 is 14 residues long. Per germline, CDR1 SGHDN and CDR2 FVKESK. With 6 bases removed from V and 6 bases from J, the gap between germline ends came to 17 bases. CDR3 amino acids: CASRAGAGRAEAFF. The DNA of the CDR3 is TGTGCCAGCAGGGCAGGGGCCGGTCGCGCTGAAGCTTTCTTT.

This clonotype was seen many times. The chain joins TRBV11-2 to TRBJ2-1; 8 nucleotides match TRBD2. With 2 bases clipped from V and 3 bases from J, the junction kept 3 bases outside the gene matches. This CDR3 comprises 15 residues. Germline V gives CDR1 SGHAT, CDR2 FQNNGV. The DNA of the CDR3 is TGTGCCAGCAGCTTATTACTAGCGGTCTACAATGAGCAGTTCTTC. It is translated as CASSLLLAVYNEQFF.

This clonotype was detected many times. V is TRBV4-1 and J is TRBJ2-3; tentatively, D is TRBD2 (6 bases). Germline V gene sequence: CDR1 MGHRA, CDR2 YSYEKL. CDR3 size: 16 residues. The V end was cut by 5 bases, the J end by 2 bases, with 17 bases between. CDR3 protein: CASSKGTPASTDTQYF. The CDR3 nucleotides read TGCGCCAGCAGCAAAGGGACTCCCGCCTCCACAGATACGCAGTATTTT.